What follows are 28 T cell receptor beta chains derived from one specimen sequenced in a study of blood T cell repertoires in COVID-19. Generated by immunoSEQ multiplex PCR, the TCRdb table keeps only in-frame clones and is missing some. The table lists some 250,000 clones, 75% to 90% of them singletons, with over 1.5% in the top ten. The sample consisted of peripheral blood. Every receptor here comes from a man under 40 with active or convalescent COVID-19.

This chain links TRBV7-8 with TRBJ2-7, with 8 nucleotides matching TRBD1. The CDR3 is 15 residues long. The ends lost 1 base at V and 5 bases at J; junction bases unmatched: 7. Looked up from germline, CDR1 is SGHVS and CDR2 is FQNEAQ. The CDR3, as DNA: TGTGCCAGCAGCTTAGGCTCAGGACAGGGTCACGAGCAGTACTTC. Protein product: CASSLGSGQGHEQYF.

The rearrangement links TRBV6-5 to TRBJ2-7; 9 bases are a match to TRBD1. The CDR3 sequence is 14 residues long. Germline CDR1 MNHEY, CDR2 SVGAGI. Germline trimming cut 4 bases from V and 7 bases from J; bases unmatched to any gene: 8. CDR3 in amino acids: CASSWDRDTREQYF. Here the CDR3 DNA reads TGTGCCAGCAGTTGGGACAGGGATACTAGGGAGCAGTACTTC.

The chain joins TRBV13 to TRBJ2-1; 8 nucleotides line up with TRBD2. The CDR3 consists of 15 residues. CDR1 and CDR2 (germline): PRHDT, FYEKMQ (reference sequence). V trimming: 3 bases; J trimming: 8 bases; junction bases outside the gene matches: 9. The CDR3 loop reads CASSFTGGDMDEQFF. As DNA, the CDR3 is TGTGCCAGCAGCTTTACCGGGGGGGATATGGATGAGCAGTTCTTC. Combining the CDR3 with reference TRBV13 and TRBJ2-1 gives the whole variable domain AAGVIQSPRHLIKEKRETATLKCYPIPRHDTVYWYQQGPGQDPQFLISFYEKMQSDKGSIPDRFSAQQFSDYHSELNMSSLELGDSALYFCASSFTGGDMDEQFFGPGTRLTVL.

The chain has TRBV5-4 and TRBJ2-7; 8 nucleotides align to TRBD2. The CDR3 has 14 amino acids. Germline trimming cut 4 bases from V and 6 bases from J; bases unmatched to any gene: 9. From germline, CDR1 is SGHNT and CDR2 YYREEE (reference sequence). DNA for the CDR3: TGTGCCAGCAGCCCGGGACTAGACTTAGGCGAGCAGTACTTC. Protein product: CASSPGLDLGEQYF.

The V call is TRBV4-1, the J call TRBJ1-4; tentatively, D is TRBD1 (6 bases). The germline CDR1 and CDR2 sequences are MGHRA and YSYEKL. Trimming left V 4 bases short and J 5 bases short, with 14 bases between. The CDR3 sequence is 15 residues long. The CDR3 nucleotides read TGCGCCAGCAGCCCCCAATTAACAGGGAATGAAAAACTGTTTTTT. Amino acid sequence: CASSPQLTGNEKLFF.

This clone was found once. The chain employs TRBV2 and TRBJ1-2, with TRBD1 matching over 7 bases. Germline lookup yields CDR1 SNHLY and CDR2 FYNNEI. V was pared by 5 bases and J by 3 bases, with 12 bases of the junction left unmatched. CDR3 length: 16 amino acids. Here the CDR3 reads CASSLPSTGTHYGYTF. The CDR3 DNA sequence: TGTGCCAGCAGTTTACCATCGACAGGGACCCACTATGGCTACACCTTC.

This clone is a singleton in its sample. The chain links TRBV18 to TRBJ1-2; tentatively, D is TRBD1 (6 bases). The CDR3 loop spans 17 amino acids. The germline CDR1 and CDR2 sequences are KGHSH and LQKENI. With 2 bases removed from V and 2 bases from J, the gap between germline ends came to 18 bases. CDR3 DNA: TGTGCCAGCTCACCAGGTTTAGGGGGTCAGGCCAACTATGGCTACACCTTC. Protein product: CASSPGLGGQANYGYTF.

V gene TRBV5-1 combines with J gene TRBJ1-4; D is perhaps TRBD1 (6 bases). The ends were cut back, 4 bases at V and 8 bases at J, with 18 bases in the middle. This CDR3 is 15 amino acids long. The germline gives CDR1 SGHRS, CDR2 YFSETQ. DNA for the CDR3: TGCGCCAGCAGCCCACGACAGGTTTCATACGAAAAACTGTTTTTT. Translation gives CASSPRQVSYEKLFF.

The gene calls are TRBV10-3 and TRBJ2-7; weak D call: TRBD1 (5 bases). V lost 7 bases and J lost 5, with 18 bases in between. The V gene's germline CDR1 is ENHRY and CDR2 SYGVKD. This CDR3 region has 14 residues. CDR3 DNA: TGTGCCATCACCCAGGAAGGGGCTTTCGACGAGCAGTACTTC. This translates into CAITQEGAFDEQYF.

The chain recombines TRBV7-9 with TRBJ2-1, with TRBD2 matching 9 bases. The CDR3 has 15 amino acids. Germline V lookup: CDR1 SEHNR, CDR2 FQNEAQ (reference sequence). The V segment lost 2 bases and the J segment 5 bases; nucleotides outside the gene matches: 4. The CDR3 DNA follows: TGTGCCAGCAGCTTACGAGTAGCGGGAGACAATGAGCAGTTCTTC. It yields the protein CASSLRVAGDNEQFF.

This clone appeared once. The chain employs TRBV19 and TRBJ1-6; D possibly corresponds to TRBD1 (6 bases). The V gene lost 5 bases and the J gene lost 8 bases, with 13 bases spanning the gap. The CDR3 contains 14 residues. Germline CDR1 LNHDA, CDR2 SQIVND (reference sequence). CDR3 DNA: TGTGCCAGTAGTCAGGGGAGAGATGATTCACCCCTCCACTTT. Its protein product is CASSQGRDDSPLHF.

The CDR3 DNA reads TGTGCCAGCAGCCCCCTTTTTAGCGAGCAGTTCTTC. The encoded protein is CASSPLFSEQFF. The chain links TRBV7-2 to TRBJ2-1; D is unresolved. The CDR3 sequence is 12 residues long. The V and J ends lost 5 bases and 10 bases respectively, with 12 bases between them. Germline CDR1 and CDR2: SGHTA and FQGNSA. Variable domain in full (rest from reference TRBV7-2 and TRBJ2-1): GAGVSQSPSNKVTEKGKDVELRCDPISGHTALYWYRQSLGQGLEFLIYFQGNSAPDKSGLPSDRFSAERTGGSVSTLTIQRTQQEDSAVYLCASSPLFSEQFFGPGTRLTVL.

The V gene is TRBV19, the J gene TRBJ1-5; 7 positions match TRBD1. Germline values: CDR1 LNHDA, CDR2 SQIVND (reference sequence). J was trimmed by 3 bases and V by 4 bases; bases with no gene match: 3. This CDR3 region has 14 residues. The DNA for the CDR3 is TGTGCCAGTAGTACAACAGGGGACAATCAGCCCCAGCATTTT. Amino acid sequence: CASSTTGDNQPQHF.

The chain carries TRBV19 and TRBJ2-2, with 7 bases identical to TRBD2. V lost 9 bases to trimming and J lost 6 bases; unmatched junction nucleotides: 7. Germline CDR1 is LNHDA and CDR2 is SQIVND (reference sequence). This CDR3 has 13 amino acids. Written as DNA, the CDR3 is TGTGCCAGCCGATCCGCGGGGGCCGGGGAGCTGTTTTTT. Amino acid sequence: CASRSAGAGELFF.

V is TRBV5-1 and J is TRBJ1-2; D ambiguous. Trimming pared 7 bases from V and 7 bases from J, leaving 11 bases between. This CDR3 comprises 11 residues. CDR1 is SGHRS, CDR2 YFSETQ, per germline. CDR3 in amino acids: CASEYAGGYTF. The CDR3 bases are TGCGCCAGCGAGTATGCAGGTGGCTACACCTTC.

CDR3: CATSRGGGETQYF. In DNA form, the CDR3 reads TGTGCCACCAGCAGAGGAGGCGGGGAGACCCAGTACTTC. The rearrangement uses TRBV15 and TRBJ2-5, with D possibly matching TRBD2 (5 bases). Germline-derived CDR1 and CDR2 are LNHNV and YYDKDF (reference sequence). With 1 base removed from V and 5 bases from J, the gap between germline ends came to 8 bases. CDR3 length: 13 residues. The variable domain in full, with the rest retrieved from reference TRBV15 and TRBJ2-5, is DAMVIQNPRYQVTQFGKPVTLSCSQTLNHNVMYWYQQKSSQAPKLLFHYYDKDFNNEADTPDNFQSRRPNTSFCFLDIRSPGLGDTAMYLCATSRGGGETQYFGPGTRLLVL.

This chain joins TRBV18 and TRBJ1-1; no clear D gene. Trimming stripped 8 bases from V and 1 base from J, with 8 bases between. This CDR3 spans 12 amino acids. Germline values: CDR1 KGHSH, CDR2 LQKENI. CDR3 residues: CASGGGNTEAFF. The CDR3 coding sequence is TGTGCCAGCGGAGGAGGGAACACTGAAGCTTTCTTT.

The chain links TRBV19 to TRBJ1-2; the D is unclear. The V gene lost 0 bases and the J gene lost 6 bases, with 5 bases spanning the gap. Germline-derived CDR1 and CDR2 are LNHDA and SQIVND (reference sequence). The CDR3 has 12 amino acids. The CDR3 protein is CASSIEEDGYTF. The CDR3 region has the DNA TGTGCCAGTAGTATAGAGGAGGATGGCTACACCTTC.

The chain recombines TRBV27 with TRBJ1-6, with 8 bases identical to TRBD1. The CDR3 extends over 17 amino acids. V trimming: 3 bases; J trimming: 7 bases; junction bases outside the gene matches: 11. Germline V gene sequence: CDR1 MNHEY, CDR2 SMNVEV (reference sequence). This CDR3 reads CASSFQGQVTINSPLHF. The CDR3 DNA follows: TGTGCCAGCAGTTTTCAGGGACAGGTGACAATAAATTCACCCCTCCACTTT.

The chain links TRBV19 to TRBJ1-1; 8 bases are a match to TRBD1. J was trimmed by 1 base and V by 1 base; bases with no gene match: 2. CDR3 size: 15 residues. The germline gives CDR1 LNHDA, CDR2 SQIVND (reference sequence). The CDR3 loop reads CASSIVGTGNTEAFF. The CDR3, as DNA: TGTGCCAGTAGTATAGTTGGGACAGGGAACACTGAAGCTTTCTTT.

The chain employs TRBV28 and TRBJ2-1; the D is unclear. This CDR3 is 18 amino acids long. The V end was cut by 3 bases, the J end by 0 bases, with 18 bases between. Germline CDR1 is MDHEN and CDR2 is SYDVKM. The CDR3 is CASSFPSISPSSYNEQFF. The CDR3 region has the DNA TGTGCCAGCAGTTTCCCCTCAATCTCGCCTAGCTCCTACAATGAGCAGTTCTTC.

This clone appeared once. The chain uses TRBV6-1 and TRBJ2-5; 10 positions agree with TRBD2. The CDR3 sequence is 16 residues long. Losses at the gene ends were 4 bases for V and 2 bases for J; bases not matched to a gene: 7. Germline V gene sequence: CDR1 MNHNS, CDR2 SASEGT. The CDR3 reads CASSVGTSANQETQYF. DNA of the CDR3: TGTGCCAGCAGTGTTGGGACTAGCGCAAATCAAGAGACCCAGTACTTC.

The chain is built from TRBV5-1 and TRBJ2-7; 11 nucleotides align to TRBD1. V shed 4 bases and J 5 bases; nucleotides not matched to a gene: 8. The CDR3 is 15 residues long. Germline CDR1 reads SGHRS; CDR2 reads YFSETQ. In nucleotides, the CDR3 is TGCGCCAGCAGCACCGGACAGGGGGCAGCCCACGAGCAGTACTTC. Amino acids: CASSTGQGAAHEQYF.

The chain couples TRBV30 to TRBJ2-3; weak D call: TRBD2 (6 bases). The V and J ends lost 5 bases and 4 bases respectively, with 16 bases between them. Germline CDR1 and CDR2: GTSNPN and SVGIG (reference sequence). The CDR3 is 14 amino acids. In DNA form, the CDR3 reads TGTGCCTGGGGGGTAGGGGTAGCGGCAGATACGCAGTATTTT. This gives the protein CAWGVGVAADTQYF.

The genes are TRBV9 and TRBJ1-1; 9 bases are shared with TRBD1. The V gene end was trimmed by 3 bases and the J gene end by 8 bases; junction bases not matched to a gene: 11. The CDR3 consists of 15 residues. Germline V gene sequence: CDR1 SGDLS, CDR2 YYNGEE. CDR3 residues: CASSARTTGGSEAFF. DNA for the CDR3: TGTGCCAGCAGCGCCAGGACGACAGGGGGATCCGAAGCTTTCTTT.

This sequence joins TRBV3-1 (or the pseudogene TRBV3-2) and TRBJ1-1; D is uncertain. The CDR3 extends over 13 amino acids. CDR1 and CDR2 from the germline V gene are LGHDT and YNNKEL (reference sequence). V was trimmed by 0 bases and J by 7 bases, leaving 9 bases between them. CDR3 coding DNA: TGTGCCAGCAGCCAAGATGTAGCGGATGAAGCTTTCTTT. It encodes CASSQDVADEAFF.

The chain links TRBV29-1 to TRBJ1-1; 9 positions agree with TRBD1. Germline assignment: CDR1 SQVTM and CDR2 ANQGSEA. J gave up 6 bases and V 3 bases, and 11 bases lay outside the gene matches. CDR3 length equals 15 residues. The DNA for the CDR3 is TGCAGCGTTGAGCGTTGGACGGACAGGGGATCTGAAGCTTTCTTT. As protein: CSVERWTDRGSEAFF. The full variable domain, completed using reference TRBV29-1 and TRBJ1-1, is SAVISQKPSRDICQRGTSLTIQCQVDSQVTMMFWYRQQPGQSLTLIATANQGSEATYESGFVIDKFPISRPNLTFSTLTVSNMSPEDSSIYLCSVERWTDRGSEAFFGQGTRLTVV.

J is TRBJ2-7 and V is TRBV11-2, with D hard to call. Germline CDR1 reads SGHAT; CDR2 reads FQNNGV. This CDR3 contains 15 residues. Trimming took off 3 bases at V and 4 bases at J, with 16 bases between the two ends. The CDR3 DNA sequence: TGTGCCAGCAGCTTTAGGTTAAGCGACGAATACGAGCAGTACTTC. Protein sequence: CASSFRLSDEYEQYF.